These T cell receptor beta chains were read from a single sample in a study of shared clonotypes between healthy human individuals. The repertoire was sequenced with immunoSEQ multiplex PCR; TCRdb's copy has only in-frame clones and lacks some. The sample yields 2 million to 2.5 million clones, just over 90% seen once. The sequenced material came from naive CD4+ T cells from PBMCs. The receptor source for this set is a man younger than 35 in good health. Some clones in this sample may be carry-over from other donors' samples. Each CDR3 is given with its conserved first and last residue. The D gene is left open where the match is weak. A clone size is listed for some rows: how often the clone was seen (once, few, many), or a class if it is expanded.

TRBJ1-2	-	TRBD1	TRBV5-6	CASSRYGQGPEASLRYTF	TGTGCCAGCAGCAGATATGGACAGGGGCCTGAAGCGAGTTTACGCTACACCTTC
TRBJ2-2	-	-	TRBV5-6	CASSFAGVNTGELFF	TGTGCCAGCAGCTTTGCCGGGGTGAACACCGGGGAGCTGTTTTTT
TRBJ2-6	-	-	TRBV9	CASSVSGSGANVLTF	TGTGCCAGCAGCGTATCTGGCTCTGGGGCCAACGTCCTGACTTTC
TRBJ2-3	-	-	TRBV14	CASSPSGTDTQYF	TGTGCCAGCAGCCCAAGCGGCACAGATACGCAGTATTTT
TRBJ1-4	-	-	TRBV28	CASSIGTLPTGLFF	TGTGCCAGCAGTATCGGGACCCTCCCCACGGGGCTGTTTTTT
TRBJ2-2	-	-	TRBV25-1	CASSESTGVVVGELFF	TGTGCCAGCAGTGAATCGACGGGGGTTGTTGTCGGGGAGCTGTTTTTT
TRBJ2-3	-	TRBD2	TRBV13	CASSFVGEGPTDTQYF	TGTGCCAGCAGCTTTGTCGGGGAGGGCCCCACAGATACGCAGTATTTT
TRBJ1-1	-	-	TRBV4-1	CASSLAGGINTEAFF	TGCGCCAGCAGCCTCGCGGGGGGTATAAACACTGAAGCTTTCTTT
TRBJ2-1	-	TRBD2	TRBV5-8	CASSLKAGSYNEQFF	TGTGCCAGCAGCTTAAAAGCGGGAAGTTACAATGAGCAGTTCTTC
TRBJ2-1	-	TRBD2	TRBV6-5	CASKSGRASSEQFF	TGTGCCAGCAAAAGCGGGAGGGCCTCGAGTGAGCAGTTCTTC
TRBJ1-3	-	TRBD1	TRBV28	CASSPWDRGRSIGNTIYF	TGTGCCAGCAGTCCCTGGGACAGGGGGCGAAGTATAGGAAACACCATATATTTT
TRBJ1-5	-	-	TRBV28	CASSRRNGQPQHF	TGTGCCAGCAGTCGTAGAAACGGTCAGCCCCAGCATTTT
TRBJ2-5	once	TRBD2	TRBV29-1	CSARAPSGRETQYF	TGCAGCGCCCGGGCGCCCAGCGGGAGGGAGACCCAGTACTTC
TRBJ1-4	-	-	TRBV28	CASSSLGKLFF	TGTGCCAGCAGTTCGTTAGGGAAACTGTTTTTT
TRBJ1-4	-	TRBD1	TRBV5-1	CASSLQGADEKLFF	TGCGCCAGCAGCCTACAGGGGGCGGATGAAAAACTGTTTTTT
TRBJ2-7	-	TRBD2	TRBV28	CASRFSGTTYEQYF	TGTGCCAGCAGGTTCAGCGGGACCACCTACGAGCAGTACTTC
TRBJ1-5	-	-	TRBV4-1	CASSQQGLGQPQHF	TGCGCCAGCAGCCAGCAGGGCTTAGGTCAGCCCCAGCATTTT
TRBJ2-3	-	-	TRBV11-2	CASSAIGDTQYF	TGTGCCAGCAGCGCTATTGGGGATACGCAGTATTTT
TRBJ1-2	-	TRBD1	TRBV19	CASSERTGSNYGYTF	TGTGCCAGTAGTGAACGGACAGGGTCTAACTATGGCTACACCTTC
TRBJ2-7	-	-	TRBV14	CASSQDAAAPYF	TGTGCCAGCAGCCAAGACGCGGCAGCCCCTTACTTC
TRBJ2-5	-	TRBD1	TRBV28	CASSPAGTVEETQYF	TGTGCCAGCAGTCCCGCCGGGACAGTTGAAGAGACCCAGTACTTC
TRBJ1-5	once	-	TRBV10-3	CAISGSLGQPQHF	TGTGCCATCAGTGGATCGCTCGGTCAGCCCCAGCATTTT
TRBJ1-1	-	TRBD1	TRBV28	CASSPRTGGTTEAFF	TGTGCCAGCAGTCCACGGACAGGGGGGACCACTGAAGCTTTCTTT
TRBJ2-7	-	TRBD1	TRBV6-1	CASSPRDSYEQYF	TGTGCCAGCAGTCCCCGGGACAGCTACGAGCAGTACTTC
TRBJ2-4	-	-	TRBV27	CASSLRGTNIQYF	TGTGCCAGCAGTTTAAGAGGTACGAACATTCAGTACTTC
TRBJ2-7	-	TRBD2	TRBV4-2	CASSQTSGSSYEQYF	TGTGCCAGCAGCCAGACTAGCGGGAGCTCCTACGAGCAGTACTTC
TRBJ1-3	-	-	TRBV5-1	CASSWGSGNTIYF	TGCGCCAGCAGTTGGGGCTCTGGAAACACCATATATTTT
TRBJ1-5	once	-	TRBV27	CASSLSEDQPQHF	TGTGCCAGCAGTTTATCGGAGGACCAGCCCCAGCATTTT
TRBJ2-3	-	TRBD2	TRBV28	CASLAGAGDTQYF	TGTGCCAGCTTAGCGGGAGCAGGAGATACGCAGTATTTT
TRBJ2-2	-	-	TRBV5-1	CASSWDGGDSTGELFF	TGCGCCAGCAGCTGGGACGGCGGGGACTCCACCGGGGAGCTGTTTTTT
TRBJ1-2	once	-	TRBV19	CASRNEGGGYGYTF	TGTGCCAGTAGGAACGAAGGGGGAGGCTATGGCTACACCTTC
TRBJ2-2	-	-	TRBV5-4	CASSYRAGSAGELFF	TGTGCCAGCAGCTATAGGGCAGGGAGCGCCGGGGAGCTGTTTTTT
TRBJ1-3	once	-	TRBV28	CASSPPGGVTGNTIYF	TGTGCCAGCAGTCCCCCTGGGGGGGTTACTGGAAACACCATATATTTT
TRBJ2-5	-	-	TRBV6-1	CASNRGFTETQYF	TGTGCCAGCAATCGGGGGTTTACGGAGACCCAGTACTTC
TRBJ2-2	-	-	TRBV4-1	CASSPSLGGSSGQLFF	TGCGCCAGCAGCCCGTCCCTTGGGGGCTCCTCTGGGCAGCTGTTTTTT
TRBJ2-7	-	-	TRBV9	CASSVEPGIPSEQYF	TGTGCCAGCAGCGTAGAACCCGGGATCCCCTCCGAGCAGTACTTC
TRBJ2-7	-	TRBD1	TRBV28	CASSPDPPDRGRYEQYF	TGTGCCAGCAGCCCCGATCCCCCGGACAGGGGGAGGTACGAGCAGTACTTC
TRBJ1-1	-	TRBD1	TRBV6-1	CASRDRGWENTEAFF	TGTGCCAGCAGGGACAGGGGGTGGGAGAACACTGAAGCTTTCTTT
TRBJ1-2	-	TRBD1	TRBV29-1	CSVLNPGQGNYGYTF	TGCAGCGTTCTCAATCCGGGACAGGGGAACTATGGCTACACCTTC
TRBJ2-7	-	-	TRBV28	CASSLVQSSYEQYF	TGTGCCAGCAGTTTGGTACAGAGCTCCTACGAGCAGTACTTC
TRBJ1-1	-	-	TRBV5-6	CASRTGMNTEAFF	TGTGCCAGCAGGACAGGAATGAACACTGAAGCTTTCTTT
TRBJ1-2	-	-	TRBV14	CASSQDRGSSYGYTF	TGTGCCAGCAGCCAAGACCGGGGGTCGTCGTATGGCTACACCTTC
TRBJ2-7	-	-	TRBV4-1	CASSPGVASAWEQYF	TGCGCCAGCAGCCCGGGGGTGGCTAGCGCCTGGGAGCAGTACTTC
TRBJ2-7	-	-	TRBV5-6	CASSLGLLGAGSYEQYF	TGTGCCAGCAGCCTTGGTTTGTTAGGGGCGGGCTCCTACGAGCAGTACTTC
TRBJ2-2	-	-	TRBV9	CASSVAPGASGELFF	TGTGCCAGCAGCGTAGCTCCAGGAGCCTCCGGGGAGCTGTTTTTT
TRBJ1-1	-	TRBD1	TRBV29-1	CSVVDRENTEAFF	TGCAGCGTTGTGGACAGGGAGAACACTGAAGCTTTCTTT
TRBJ1-1	-	TRBD1	TRBV5-4	CASRDRTASNTEAFF	TGTGCCAGCAGGGACAGGACAGCTTCGAACACTGAAGCTTTCTTT
TRBJ2-5	-	-	TRBV10-2	CASSEQKGTQYF	TGCGCCAGCAGTGAACAGAAAGGGACCCAGTACTTC
TRBJ2-7	-	-	TRBV5-1	CASSFREGARNGEQYF	TGCGCCAGCAGCTTCAGGGAGGGGGCGCGAAACGGCGAGCAGTACTTC
TRBJ2-5	-	-	TRBV7-8	CASSSGPQETQYF	TGTGCCAGCAGCTCGGGACCGCAAGAGACCCAGTACTTC
TRBJ2-1	-	-	TRBV19	CASKRIDSGYYNEQFF	TGTGCCAGTAAACGCATCGATAGCGGTTACTACAATGAGCAGTTCTTC
TRBJ1-4	-	-	TRBV28	CASTGGGNEKLFF	TGTGCCAGCACGGGGGGGGGAAATGAAAAACTGTTTTTT
TRBJ2-3	-	-	TRBV9	CASSPGGGRSDTQYF	TGTGCCAGCAGCCCCGGGGGCGGGAGATCAGATACGCAGTATTTT
TRBJ2-7	-	TRBD1	TRBV9	CASSVGQGAYEQYF	TGTGCCAGCAGCGTGGGACAGGGGGCCTACGAGCAGTACTTC